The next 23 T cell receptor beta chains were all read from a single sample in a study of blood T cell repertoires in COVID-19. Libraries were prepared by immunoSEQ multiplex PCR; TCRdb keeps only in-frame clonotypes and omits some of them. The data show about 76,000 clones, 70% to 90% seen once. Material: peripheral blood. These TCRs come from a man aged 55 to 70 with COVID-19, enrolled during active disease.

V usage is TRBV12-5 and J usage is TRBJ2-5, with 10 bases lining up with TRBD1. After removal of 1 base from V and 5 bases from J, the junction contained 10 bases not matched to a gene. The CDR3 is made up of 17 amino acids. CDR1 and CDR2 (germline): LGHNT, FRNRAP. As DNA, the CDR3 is TGTGCTAGTGGTTTGGGCCCGGGACAGGGGCATGGTGAGACCCAGTACTTC. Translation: CASGLGPGQGHGETQYF.

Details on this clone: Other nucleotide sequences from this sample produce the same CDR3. The CDR3 DNA reads TGCGCCAGCAGCTTGGAAGGAGGGAATCAGCCCCAGCATTTT. Protein product: CASSLEGGNQPQHF. This chain connects TRBV5-1 to TRBJ1-5; D gene uncertain. The V gene lost 0 bases and the J gene lost 4 bases, with 8 bases spanning the gap. The germline CDR1 and CDR2 sequences are SGHRS and YFSETQ. The CDR3 has 14 amino acids.

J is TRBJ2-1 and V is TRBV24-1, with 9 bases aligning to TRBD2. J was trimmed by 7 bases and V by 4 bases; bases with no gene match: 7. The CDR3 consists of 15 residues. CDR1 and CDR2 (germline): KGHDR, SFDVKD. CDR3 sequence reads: CATSEVSGRLNEQFF. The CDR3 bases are TGTGCCACCAGTGAGGTTAGCGGGAGATTGAATGAGCAGTTCTTC.

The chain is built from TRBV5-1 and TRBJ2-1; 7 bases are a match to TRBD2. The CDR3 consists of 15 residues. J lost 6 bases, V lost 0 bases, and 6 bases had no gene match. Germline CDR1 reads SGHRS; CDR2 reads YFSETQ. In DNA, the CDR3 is TGCGCCAGCAGCTTGGACGCGGGGGTGGGCAATGAGCAGTTCTTC. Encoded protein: CASSLDAGVGNEQFF.

The CDR3 region is CASTQTGGLSTEAFF. The CDR3 nucleotides are TGTGCCAGCACCCAGACCGGGGGATTGAGCACTGAAGCTTTCTTT. This chain uses TRBV2 with TRBJ1-1; possible D gene TRBD1, 5 bases. CDR1 and CDR2 from the germline V gene are SNHLY and FYNNEI. The V and J ends lost 7 bases and 4 bases respectively, with 19 bases between them. The CDR3 length is 15 residues. The whole variable domain, remainder taken from reference TRBV2 and TRBJ1-1, is EPEVTQTPSHQVTQMGQEVILRCVPISNHLYFYWYRQILGQKVEFLVSFYNNEISEKSEIFDDQFSVERPDGSNFTLKIRSTKLEDSAMYFCASTQTGGLSTEAFFGQGTRLTVV.

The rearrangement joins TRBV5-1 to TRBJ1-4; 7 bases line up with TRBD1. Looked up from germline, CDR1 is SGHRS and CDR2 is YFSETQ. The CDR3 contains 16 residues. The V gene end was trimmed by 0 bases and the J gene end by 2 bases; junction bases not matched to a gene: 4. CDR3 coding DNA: TGCGCCAGCAGCTTGGGTCGGGGACAGACTAATGAAAAACTGTTTTTT. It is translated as CASSLGRGQTNEKLFF. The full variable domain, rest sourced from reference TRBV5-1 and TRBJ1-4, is KAGVTQTPRYLIKTRGQQVTLSCSPISGHRSVSWYQQTPGQGLQFLFEYFSETQRNKGNFPGRFSGRQFSNSRSEMNVSTLELGDSALYLCASSLGRGQTNEKLFFGSGTQLSVL.

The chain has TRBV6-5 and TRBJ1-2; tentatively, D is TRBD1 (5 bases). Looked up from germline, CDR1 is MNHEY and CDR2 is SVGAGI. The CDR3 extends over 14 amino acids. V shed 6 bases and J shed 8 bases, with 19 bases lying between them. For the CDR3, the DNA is TGTGCCAGCAGAGTCACCCAGGGTAGTCAGGGCTACACCTTC. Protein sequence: CASRVTQGSQGYTF.

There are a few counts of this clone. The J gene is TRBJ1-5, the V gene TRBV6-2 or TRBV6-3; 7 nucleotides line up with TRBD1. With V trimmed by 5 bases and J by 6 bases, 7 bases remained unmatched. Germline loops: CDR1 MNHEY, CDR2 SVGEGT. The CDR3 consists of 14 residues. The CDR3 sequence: CASSQQGRVQPQHF. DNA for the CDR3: TGTGCCAGCAGTCAACAGGGGCGGGTTCAGCCCCAGCATTTT.

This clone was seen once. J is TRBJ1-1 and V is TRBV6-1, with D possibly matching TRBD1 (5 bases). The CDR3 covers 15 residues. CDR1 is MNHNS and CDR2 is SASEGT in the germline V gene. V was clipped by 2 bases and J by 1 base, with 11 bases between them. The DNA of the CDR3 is TGTGCCAGCAGTGAACCCGGGGGGAGGAACACTGAAGCTTTCTTT. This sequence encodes CASSEPGGRNTEAFF.

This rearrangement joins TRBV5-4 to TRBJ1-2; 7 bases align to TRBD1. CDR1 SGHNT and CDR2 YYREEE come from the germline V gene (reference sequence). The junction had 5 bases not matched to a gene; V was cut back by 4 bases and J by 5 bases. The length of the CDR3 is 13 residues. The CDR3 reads CASSLDRTYGYTF. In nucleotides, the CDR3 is TGTGCCAGCAGCCTGGACAGGACGTATGGCTACACCTTC. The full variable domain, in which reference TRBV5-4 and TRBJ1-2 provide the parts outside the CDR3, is ETGVTQSPTHLIKTRGQQVTLRCSSQSGHNTVSWYQQALGQGPQFIFQYYREEENGRGNFPPRFSGLQFPNYSSELNVNALELDDSALYLCASSLDRTYGYTFGSGTRLTVV.

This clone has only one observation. The CDR3 sequence is CASSSRTGGLYGYTF. CDR3 in DNA: TGTGCCAGCAGTTCGCGAACAGGGGGCCTCTATGGCTACACCTTC. V gene TRBV28 combines with J gene TRBJ1-2; TRBD1 aligns across 9 bases. Germline V gives CDR1 MDHEN, CDR2 SYDVKM. After removal of 4 bases from V and 4 bases from J, the junction contained 7 bases not matched to a gene. The CDR3 consists of 15 residues.

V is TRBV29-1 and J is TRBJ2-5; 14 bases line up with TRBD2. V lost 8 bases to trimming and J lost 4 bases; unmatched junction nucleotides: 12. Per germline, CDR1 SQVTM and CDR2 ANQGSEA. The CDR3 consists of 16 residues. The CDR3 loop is CSITGLAGGEGETQYF. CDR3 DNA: TGCAGCATAACCGGACTAGCGGGAGGAGAGGGAGAGACCCAGTACTTC.

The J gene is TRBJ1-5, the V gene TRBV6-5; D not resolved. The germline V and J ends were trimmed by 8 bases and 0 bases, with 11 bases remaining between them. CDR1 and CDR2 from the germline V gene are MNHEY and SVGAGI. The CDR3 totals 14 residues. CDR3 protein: CASFEGYSNQPQHF. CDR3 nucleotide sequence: TGTGCCAGCTTTGAGGGTTATAGCAATCAGCCCCAGCATTTT.

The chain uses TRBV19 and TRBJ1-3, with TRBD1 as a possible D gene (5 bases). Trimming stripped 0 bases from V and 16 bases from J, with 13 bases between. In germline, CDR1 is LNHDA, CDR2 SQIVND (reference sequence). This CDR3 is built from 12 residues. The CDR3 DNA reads TGTGCCAGTAGTATAGAAGGGGCAGCGCTTTATTTT. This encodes CASSIEGAALYF.

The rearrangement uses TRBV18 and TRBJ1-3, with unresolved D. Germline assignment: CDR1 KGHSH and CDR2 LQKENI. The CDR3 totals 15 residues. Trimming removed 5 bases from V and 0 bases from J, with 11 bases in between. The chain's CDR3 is CASSSGGSSGNTIYF. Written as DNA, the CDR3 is TGTGCCAGCTCATCAGGCGGGAGCTCTGGAAACACCATATATTTT.

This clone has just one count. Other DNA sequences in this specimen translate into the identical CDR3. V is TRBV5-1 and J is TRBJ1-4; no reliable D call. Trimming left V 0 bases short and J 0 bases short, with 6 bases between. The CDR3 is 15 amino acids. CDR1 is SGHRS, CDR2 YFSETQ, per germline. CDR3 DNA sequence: TGCGCCAGCAGCTTGGACAGTACAACTAATGAAAAACTGTTTTTT. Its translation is CASSLDSTTNEKLFF.

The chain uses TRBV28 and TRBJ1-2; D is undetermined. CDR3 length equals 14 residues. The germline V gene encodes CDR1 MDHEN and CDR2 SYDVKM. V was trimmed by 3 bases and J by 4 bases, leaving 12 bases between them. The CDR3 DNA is TGTGCCAGCAGTTTCGAGTCGTCGGGCTATGGCTACACCTTC. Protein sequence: CASSFESSGYGYTF.

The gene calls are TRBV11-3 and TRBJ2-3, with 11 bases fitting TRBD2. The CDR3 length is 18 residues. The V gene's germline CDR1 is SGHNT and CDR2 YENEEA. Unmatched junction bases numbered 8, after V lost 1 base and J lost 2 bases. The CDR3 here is CASSLVGWGLADTDTQYF. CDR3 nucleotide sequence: TGTGCCAGCAGCTTAGTAGGGTGGGGACTAGCGGACACAGATACGCAGTATTTT.

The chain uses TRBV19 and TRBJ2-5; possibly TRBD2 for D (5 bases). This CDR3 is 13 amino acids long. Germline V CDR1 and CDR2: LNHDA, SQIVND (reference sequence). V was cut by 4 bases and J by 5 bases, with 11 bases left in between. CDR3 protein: CASSRGLSETQYF. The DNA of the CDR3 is TGTGCCAGTAGTAGAGGACTTTCCGAGACCCAGTACTTC.

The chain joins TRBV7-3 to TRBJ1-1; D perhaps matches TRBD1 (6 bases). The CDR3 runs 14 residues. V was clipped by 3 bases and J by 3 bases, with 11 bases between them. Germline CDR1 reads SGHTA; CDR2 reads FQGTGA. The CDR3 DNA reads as TGTGCCAGCAGCTTGTCTTCAGGGGACACTGAAGCTTTCTTT. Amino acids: CASSLSSGDTEAFF.

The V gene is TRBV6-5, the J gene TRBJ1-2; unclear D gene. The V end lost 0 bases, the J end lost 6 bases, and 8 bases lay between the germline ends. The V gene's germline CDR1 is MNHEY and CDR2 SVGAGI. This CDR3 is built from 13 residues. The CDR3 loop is CASSYSDGNGYTF. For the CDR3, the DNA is TGTGCCAGCAGTTACTCCGACGGGAATGGCTACACCTTC.

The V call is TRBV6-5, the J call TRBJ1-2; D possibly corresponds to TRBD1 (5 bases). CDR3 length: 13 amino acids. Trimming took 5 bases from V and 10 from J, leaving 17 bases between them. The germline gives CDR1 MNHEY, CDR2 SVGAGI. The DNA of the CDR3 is TGTGCCAGCAGTATCGTGCAGGGTATGCCCTACACCTTC. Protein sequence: CASSIVQGMPYTF.

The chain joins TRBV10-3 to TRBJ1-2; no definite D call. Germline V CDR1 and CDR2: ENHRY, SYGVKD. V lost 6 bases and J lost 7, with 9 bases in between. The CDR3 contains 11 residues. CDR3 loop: CAIRYEGGYTF. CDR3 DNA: TGTGCCATCAGGTACGAGGGTGGCTACACCTTC.